This note documents a single T cell receptor beta chain sequence. Its antigen is currently unknown. This entry comes from a study of regulatory T cells in long-lasting Graves disease. Turning to the study itself: It was over 5 years of antithyroid drugs, with positive TSH receptor antibodies, that meant persistent Graves' disease. Study-wide results and limits: TRBV28, TRBJ1-2 and TRBJ2-5 emerged as the favored segments in persistent disease. With a small sample size, accuracy may have been reduced. Reduced TCR diversity was observed in persistent Graves' patients versus newly diagnosed patients.

Assembly of TCR beta libraries relied on iRepertoire HTBI primers together with Arm-PCR of CDR3 regions. TCRdb re-analysed the multiplex PCR reads in MiXCR, keeping a single row per CDR3 protein. The profile shows some 370,000 distinct CDR3 sequences, roughly 24% of them singletons. As to time point: persistent/refractory GD, antithyroid drugs over 5 years with positive TRAb. After RNA was extracted from PBMCs, the TCR library was made from it. This CDR3 is built from 14 residues. Germline assignment: CDR1 LNHNV and CDR2 YYDKDF (reference sequence). The V gene lost 3 bases and the J gene lost 4 bases, with 11 bases spanning the gap.

This TCR was sampled from a woman between 35 and 50 years old with Graves disease. This chain links TRBV15 with TRBJ2-3, with a possible D match to TRBD2 (5 bases). The source was peripheral blood mononuclear cells (PBMCs), collected when the disease was refractory, from a patient treated with antithyroid drugs. The CDR3 DNA reads as TGTGCCACCAGCAGGGATTCAGCGGCAGATACGCAGTATTTT. Translation gives CATSRDSAADTQYF.